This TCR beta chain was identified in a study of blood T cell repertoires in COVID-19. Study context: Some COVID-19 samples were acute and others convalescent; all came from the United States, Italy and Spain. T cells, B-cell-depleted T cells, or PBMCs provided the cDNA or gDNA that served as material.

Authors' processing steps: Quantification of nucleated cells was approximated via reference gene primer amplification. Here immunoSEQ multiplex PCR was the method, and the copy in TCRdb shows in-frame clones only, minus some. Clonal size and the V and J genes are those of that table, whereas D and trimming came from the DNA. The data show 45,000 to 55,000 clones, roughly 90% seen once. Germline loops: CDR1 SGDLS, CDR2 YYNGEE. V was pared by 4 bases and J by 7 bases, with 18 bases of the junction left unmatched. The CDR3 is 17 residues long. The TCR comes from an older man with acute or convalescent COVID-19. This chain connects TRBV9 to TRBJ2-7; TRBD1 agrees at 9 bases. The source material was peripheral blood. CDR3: CASSPTTGGIVAGEQYF. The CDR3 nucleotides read TGTGCCAGCAGCCCGACGACAGGGGGGATAGTTGCGGGTGAGCAGTACTTC.